This TCR beta chain comes out of a study of blood T cell repertoires in COVID-19. About the study: From the United States, Italy and Spain came samples of acute and convalescent COVID-19.

Clinical histories supplied by participants themselves formed the basis of cohort assignment. TCRdb keeps only in-frame clones here, not all; method: immunoSEQ multiplex PCR. The table shows around 190,000 clones, with 86% occurring only once. This clone was seen just once. Sequences were obtained from PBMCs or T cells enriched from blood (not recorded which). The receptor's source is a man aged 40-49 years with acute COVID-19.

The CDR3 here is CASSVRTGGKADGYTF. In nucleotides, the CDR3 is TGTGCCAGTAGTGTCCGCACAGGGGGTAAGGCAGATGGCTACACCTTC. The V call is TRBV19, the J call TRBJ1-2; TRBD1 aligns across 8 bases. The CDR3 covers 16 residues. In germline, CDR1 is LNHDA, CDR2 SQIVND (reference sequence). The V gene end was trimmed by 5 bases and the J gene end by 6 bases; junction bases not matched to a gene: 14.